Presented here are 24 T cell receptor beta chains from one specimen sequenced in a study of T cells in Graves' hyperthyroidism and ophthalmopathy. Amplification yielded TCR beta CDR3 regions, with RNA transcripts as the source. The primer set for the first-round RT-PCR of the TCR CDR3 was HTBI. TCRdb called the multiplex PCR reads again in MiXCR, with one record for every CDR3 protein. The sample shows 300,000 to 400,000 distinct CDR3 sequences, approximately 13% of them seen only once. What was sequenced was blood. The source of these receptors is a woman aged 18-29 years with Graves' hyperthyroidism.

This clonotype was picked up many times. This chain links TRBV4-1 with TRBJ2-7; 8 nucleotides agree with TRBD1. V lost 2 bases, J lost 5 bases, and 5 bases stayed unmatched. Germline-derived CDR1 and CDR2 are MGHRA and YSYEKL. The CDR3 contains 14 residues. CDR3 sequence reads: CASSQPRTGNEQYF. Written as DNA, the CDR3 is TGCGCCAGCAGCCAACCCAGGACAGGGAACGAGCAGTACTTC.

The table lists this clonotype with many counts. The chain carries TRBV3-1 and TRBJ2-3; TRBD2 agrees at 10 bases. The V gene end was trimmed by 5 bases and the J gene end by 10 bases; junction bases not matched to a gene: 12. The CDR3 spans 15 residues. Germline CDR1 is LGHDT and CDR2 is YNNKEL (reference sequence). The CDR3 region is CASSVTSGVRASQYF. CDR3 sequence (DNA): TGTGCCAGCAGCGTCACTAGCGGGGTTAGGGCATCGCAGTATTTT.

This clonotype was counted at least ten times. The chain combines TRBV2 with TRBJ1-1; D gene uncertain. Per the germline V gene, CDR1 is SNHLY and CDR2 is FYNNEI. This CDR3 is built from 15 residues. Trimming removed 8 bases from V and 1 base from J, with 17 bases in between. CDR3 nucleotide sequence: TGTGCCAGCGGGGTATCGGCAGGAAAGAACACTGAAGCTTTCTTT. It encodes CASGVSAGKNTEAFF.

This clonotype was recorded at least ten times. The rearrangement links TRBV5-1 to TRBJ2-1; TRBD2 matches at 9 bases. The germline V gene has CDR1 SGHRS and CDR2 YFSETQ. This CDR3 region has 17 residues. Trimming took 0 bases from V and 2 from J; bases not matched to a gene: 6. The CDR3 spells CASSLGNSGGTYNEQFF. The CDR3 nucleotides read TGCGCCAGCAGCTTGGGGAATAGCGGGGGAACCTACAATGAGCAGTTCTTC.

The chain is built from TRBV7-6 and TRBJ2-3; D gene unclear. Trimming took 1 base from V and 2 from J, leaving 7 bases between them. Germline V lookup: CDR1 SGHVS, CDR2 FNYEAQ. The CDR3 sequence is 14 residues long. CDR3 residues: CASSLVPTTDTQYF. The CDR3 nucleotides are TGTGCCAGCAGCTTAGTACCGACCACAGATACGCAGTATTTT.

This clonotype was seen repeatedly, ten times or more. This rearrangement joins TRBV6-2 or TRBV6-3 to TRBJ1-2; a weak D match, TRBD1 (5 bases). V dropped 5 bases and J dropped 4 bases, with 14 bases sitting between them. Germline V gene sequence: CDR1 MNHEY, CDR2 SVGEGT. The CDR3 runs to 14 residues. The CDR3 DNA follows: TGTGCCAGCAGTCTATGGGACGGACCCTATGGCTACACCTTC. It specifies CASSLWDGPYGYTF.

This clonotype was seen more than once but under ten times. The chain links TRBV18 to TRBJ2-5; 8 bases align to TRBD1. CDR3 size: 16 residues. CDR1 is KGHSH, CDR2 LQKENI, per germline. V lost 0 bases to trimming and J lost 5 bases; unmatched junction nucleotides: 8. This CDR3 is CASSPPRTGFWETQYF. Written as DNA, the CDR3 is TGTGCCAGCTCACCACCTAGGACAGGGTTTTGGGAGACCCAGTACTTC.

V usage is TRBV19 and J usage is TRBJ2-5; TRBD2 might be the D (5 bases). V gave up 1 base and J gave up 1 base, with 13 bases separating them. Per the germline V gene, CDR1 is LNHDA and CDR2 is SQIVND (reference sequence). The CDR3 runs to 16 residues. In nucleotides, the CDR3 is TGTGCCAGTAGTATAGGGCTAAGCGGTTTCCAAGAGACCCAGTACTTC. This codes for CASSIGLSGFQETQYF.

This chain connects TRBV20-1 to TRBJ2-5; TRBD2 might be the D (6 bases). This CDR3 contains 14 residues. V gave up 5 bases and J gave up 9 bases, with 22 bases separating them. CDR1 DFQATT and CDR2 SNEGSKA come from the germline V gene (reference sequence). The CDR3 loop reads CSALPVAGPLAQYF. The DNA for the CDR3 is TGCAGTGCTCTGCCGGTGGCGGGACCGTTGGCCCAGTACTTC.

This clonotype has a count of ten or more. V is TRBV6-5 and J is TRBJ2-7; no definite D call. V was pared by 0 bases and J by 6 bases, with 9 bases between. This CDR3 comprises 13 residues. The germline V gene has CDR1 MNHEY and CDR2 SVGAGI. CDR3 protein: CASSYSAGSEQYF. The CDR3 region has the DNA TGTGCCAGCAGTTACTCGGCAGGATCCGAGCAGTACTTC.

This clonotype was observed many times. V and J are TRBV6-1 and TRBJ2-3; D ambiguous. The CDR3 is 12 residues long. CDR1 is MNHNS, CDR2 SASEGT, per germline. V was pared by 6 bases and J by 4 bases, with 8 bases between. The CDR3 is CASSPSADTQYF. The CDR3 coding sequence is TGTGCCAGCAGCCCGTCGGCAGATACGCAGTATTTT.

Worth noting for this clonotype: Here the CDR3 omits its conserved ending phenylalanine or tryptophan, so a read error is the likely source. The chain joins TRBV10-3 to TRBJ2-1, with D uncertain. The germline V gene encodes CDR1 ENHRY and CDR2 SYGVKD. The V and J ends lost 0 bases and 8 bases respectively, with 14 bases between them. There are 15 residues in the CDR3. The CDR3 DNA sequence: TGTGCCATCAGTGAGTCGGCGACGAGGACCGATGAGCAGTTCTCC. Protein sequence: CAISESATRTDEQFS.

The rearrangement links TRBV20-1 to TRBJ1-2; possibly TRBD1 for D (5 bases). The V gene lost 6 bases and the J gene lost 2 bases, with 10 bases spanning the gap. The CDR3 totals 12 residues. Per germline, CDR1 DFQATT and CDR2 SNEGSKA (reference sequence). The CDR3 DNA is TGCAGTGCCGTGGACACCAACTATGGCTACACCTTC. Protein sequence: CSAVDTNYGYTF.

This clonotype occurred many times. The chain employs TRBV12-3 or TRBV12-4 and TRBJ1-2; 9 bases agree with TRBD1. The ends lost 1 base at V and 3 bases at J; junction bases unmatched: 6. The CDR3 is 16 residues long. The CDR3 spells CASSLVGTGLDYGYTF. The CDR3 coding sequence is TGTGCCAGCAGTTTAGTAGGGACAGGGTTAGACTATGGCTACACCTTC.

This clonotype was detected a few times. The chain combines TRBV28 with TRBJ2-6; no clear D. CDR1 and CDR2 (germline): MDHEN, SYDVKM. The CDR3 is 14 residues long. The germline V and J ends were trimmed by 8 bases and 1 base, with 9 bases remaining between them. In DNA form, the CDR3 reads TGTGCCAGCCGCCGGAGATCTGGGGCCAACGTCCTGACTTTC. Encoded protein: CASRRRSGANVLTF.

This chain uses TRBV6-1 with TRBJ1-1, with no clear D. The V end was cut by 8 bases, the J end by 1 base, with 11 bases between. The V gene's germline CDR1 is MNHNS and CDR2 SASEGT. The CDR3 is 13 residues long. The CDR3 nucleotides are TGTGCCAGCTATAGGACGGCGAACACTGAAGCTTTCTTT. Encoded protein: CASYRTANTEAFF.

This clonotype was counted many times. CDR3 sequence: CATSSSGRAAETQYF. The CDR3, as DNA: TGTGCCACCAGCAGCAGCGGGAGGGCCGCAGAGACCCAGTACTTC. The chain combines TRBV15 with TRBJ2-5; the match to TRBD2 covers 10 bases. In germline, CDR1 is LNHNV, CDR2 YYDKDF (reference sequence). The CDR3 runs to 15 residues. The trim removed 3 bases at V and 4 bases at J, leaving 5 bases unmatched.

This clonotype showed up many times. The chain combines TRBV5-8 with TRBJ2-3; 8 bases match TRBD1. Germline loops: CDR1 SGHTS, CDR2 YDEGEE. The CDR3 consists of 14 residues. V shed 1 base and J 5 bases; nucleotides not matched to a gene: 3. The CDR3, as DNA: TGTGCCAGCAGCTTGCAGGGGGCGAAAGATACGCAGTATTTT. Translating it yields CASSLQGAKDTQYF.

This clonotype showed up many times. This sequence joins TRBV5-8 and TRBJ1-1, with D maybe TRBD1 (5 bases). Germline V lookup: CDR1 SGHTS, CDR2 YDEGEE. V lost 4 bases and J lost 3, with 16 bases in between. The CDR3 consists of 15 residues. The CDR3 region is CASSPPAGTDTEAFF. The CDR3 coding sequence is TGTGCCAGCAGCCCGCCGGCAGGGACGGACACTGAAGCTTTCTTT.

This clonotype was observed a handful of times. This sequence joins TRBV27 and TRBJ1-5; D is perhaps TRBD1 (5 bases). Trimming took 5 bases from V and 4 from J, leaving 12 bases between them. The V gene's germline CDR1 is MNHEY and CDR2 SMNVEV (reference sequence). This CDR3 has 14 residues. The CDR3 bases are TGTGCCAGCAGTCCCAGGGAGTGGAATCAGCCCCAGCATTTT. As protein: CASSPREWNQPQHF.

Ten or more counts support this clonotype. The chain is built from TRBV28 and TRBJ2-3, with unresolved D. The V end lost 6 bases, the J end lost 0 bases, and 7 bases lay between the germline ends. This CDR3 has 13 amino acids. Germline CDR1 reads MDHEN; CDR2 reads SYDVKM. The CDR3 is CASSLPSTDTQYF. The CDR3 nucleotides read TGTGCCAGCAGCTTACCTAGCACAGATACGCAGTATTTT.

There are a few counts of this clonotype. J is TRBJ2-5 and V is TRBV6-1; 9 positions match TRBD1. This CDR3 contains 12 residues. V was pared by 5 bases and J by 11 bases, with 6 bases of the junction left unmatched. Germline V gene lookup returns CDR1 MNHNS and CDR2 SASEGT. CDR3: CASSIRDRVQYF. The CDR3 DNA reads TGTGCCAGCAGTATCCGGGACAGGGTTCAGTACTTC.

This clonotype occurred a few times. This sequence joins TRBV10-3 and TRBJ1-5; D unresolved. Germline CDR1 is ENHRY and CDR2 is SYGVKD. V dropped 3 bases and J dropped 7 bases, with 13 bases sitting between them. The CDR3 runs to 14 residues. The CDR3 sequence is CAISEERAYQPQHF. Written as DNA, the CDR3 is TGTGCCATCAGTGAAGAAAGGGCCTACCAGCCCCAGCATTTT.

In its sample, this clonotype was seen many times. This sequence joins TRBV28 and TRBJ2-3; 10 bases fit TRBD2. This CDR3 has 16 amino acids. V lost 7 bases and J lost 1; bases outside the gene matches: 8. CDR1 is MDHEN and CDR2 is SYDVKM in the germline V gene. The CDR3 coding sequence is TGTGCCAGCACCAAGGGGGGGACTAGCGGCACAGATACGCAGTATTTT. Encoded protein: CASTKGGTSGTDTQYF.